This TCR beta chain was recovered during a study of T cell changes during pregnancy in multiple sclerosis. This CDR3 comprises 14 residues. The V and J ends lost 6 bases and 4 bases, in that order; junction bases with no gene match: 4. Germline V gene lookup returns CDR1 MDHEN and CDR2 SYDVKM. Sequenced by immunoSEQ multiplex PCR; TCRdb stores in-frame clones only, minus some. The sample holds tens of thousands of clones, roughly 92% seen once. This specimen consisted of peripheral blood, obtained in the second trimester of pregnancy. The chain links TRBV28 to TRBJ2-2; 8 positions agree with TRBD1. This sequence originates from a female donor with multiple sclerosis, enrolled in a pregnancy study. In DNA, the CDR3 is TGTGCCAGCAGCCTACAGGGGGGCACCGGGGAGCTGTTTTTT. Amino acid sequence: CASSLQGGTGELFF.